This T cell receptor (beta chain) appears in the sequencing data of a study of human T cells and chemical hapten exposure. As for the study in general: Diagnoses of alopecia areata, totalis or universalis occurred in mostly female patients.

Stated time point: pre-sensitization, week 0. Treatment described: therapeutic diphenylcyclopropenone sensitization with weekly scalp DPC. Blood draws came first, before each patch test. Only a few counts were recorded for this clonotype. Each cDNA molecule in the library carried unique molecular identifiers. Via MiXCR, TCRdb re-called the RACE reads, giving one row per CDR3 protein. The table lists approximately 57,000 distinct CDR3 sequences, more than 7.5% of them singletons, with nearly 10% in the top ten. CDR1 SNHLY and CDR2 FYNNEI come from the germline V gene. The CDR3 spans 10 residues. The V gene lost 10 bases and the J gene lost 6 bases, with 9 bases spanning the gap.

J is TRBJ1-1 and V is TRBV2, with D possibly TRBD1 on 5 matching bases. This clonotype was sampled from a man in his forties with alopecia areata. Some clones in this sample may be carry-over from other donors' samples. The specimen comprised whole blood, sampled in connection with sensitization to the hapten diphenylcyclopropenone (DPC). Written as DNA, the CDR3 is TGTGCCACCGGGGGATCTGAAGCTTTCTTT. Translated: CATGGSEAFF.